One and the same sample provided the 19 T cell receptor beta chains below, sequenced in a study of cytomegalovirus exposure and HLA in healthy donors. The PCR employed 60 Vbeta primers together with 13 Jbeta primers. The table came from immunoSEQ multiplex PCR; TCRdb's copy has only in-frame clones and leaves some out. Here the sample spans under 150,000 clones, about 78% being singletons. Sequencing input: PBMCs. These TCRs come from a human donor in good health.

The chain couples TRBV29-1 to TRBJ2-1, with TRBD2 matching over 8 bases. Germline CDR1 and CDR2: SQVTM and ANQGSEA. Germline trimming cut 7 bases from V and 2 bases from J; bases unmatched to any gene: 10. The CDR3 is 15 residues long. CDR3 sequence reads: CSATGGTNTYNEQFF. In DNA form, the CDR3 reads TGCAGCGCCACGGGGGGGACTAATACCTACAATGAGCAGTTCTTC.

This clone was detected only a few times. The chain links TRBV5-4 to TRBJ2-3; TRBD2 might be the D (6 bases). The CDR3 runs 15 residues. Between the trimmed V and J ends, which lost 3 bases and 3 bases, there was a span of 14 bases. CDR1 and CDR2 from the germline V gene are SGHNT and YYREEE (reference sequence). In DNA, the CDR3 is TGTGCCAGCAGCTCCAACGGTGGAGGGACAGATACGCAGTATTTT. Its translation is CASSSNGGGTDTQYF. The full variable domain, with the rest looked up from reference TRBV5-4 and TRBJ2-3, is ETGVTQSPTHLIKTRGQQVTLRCSSQSGHNTVSWYQQALGQGPQFIFQYYREEENGRGNFPPRFSGLQFPNYSSELNVNALELDDSALYLCASSSNGGGTDTQYFGPGTRLTVL.

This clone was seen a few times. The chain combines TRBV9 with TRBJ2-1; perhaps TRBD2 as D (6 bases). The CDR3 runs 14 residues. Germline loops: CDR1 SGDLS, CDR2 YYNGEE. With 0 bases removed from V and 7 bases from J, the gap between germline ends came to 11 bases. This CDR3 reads CASSVVEGWNEQFF. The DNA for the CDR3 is TGTGCCAGCAGCGTAGTGGAGGGTTGGAATGAGCAGTTCTTC. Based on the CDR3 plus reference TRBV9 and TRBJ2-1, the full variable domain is DSGVTQTPKHLITATGQRVTLRCSPRSGDLSVYWYQQSLDQGLQFLIQYYNGEERAKGNILERFSAQQFPDLHSELNLSSLELGDSALYFCASSVVEGWNEQFFGPGTRLTVL.

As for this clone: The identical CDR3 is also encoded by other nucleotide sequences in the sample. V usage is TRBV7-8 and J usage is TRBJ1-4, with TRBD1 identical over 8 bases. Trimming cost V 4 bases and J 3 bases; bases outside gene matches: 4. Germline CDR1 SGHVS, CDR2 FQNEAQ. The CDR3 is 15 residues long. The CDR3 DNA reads TGTGCCAGCAGCTCGACAGGGGTTCCTAATGAAAAACTGTTTTTT. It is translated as CASSSTGVPNEKLFF.

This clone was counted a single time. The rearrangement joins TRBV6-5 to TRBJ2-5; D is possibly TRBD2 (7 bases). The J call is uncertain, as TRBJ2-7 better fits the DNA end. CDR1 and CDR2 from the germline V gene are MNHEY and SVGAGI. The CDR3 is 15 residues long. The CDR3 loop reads CASSYSRVGGGEQYF. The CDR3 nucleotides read TGTGCCAGCAGTTACTCGAGAGTAGGGGGGGGCGAGCAGTACTTC.

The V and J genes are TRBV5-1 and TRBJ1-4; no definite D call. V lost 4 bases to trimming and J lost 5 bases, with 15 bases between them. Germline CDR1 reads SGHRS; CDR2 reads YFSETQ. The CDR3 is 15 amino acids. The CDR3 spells CASSQGGGGNEKLFF. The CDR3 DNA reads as TGCGCCAGCAGCCAAGGTGGAGGCGGGAATGAAAAACTGTTTTTT.

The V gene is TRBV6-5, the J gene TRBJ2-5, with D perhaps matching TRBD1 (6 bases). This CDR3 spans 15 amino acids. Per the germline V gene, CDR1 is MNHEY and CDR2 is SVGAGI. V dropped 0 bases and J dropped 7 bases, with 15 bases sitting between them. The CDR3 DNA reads TGTGCCAGCAGTTACTCTATCGGACAGCGCGGGACCCAGTACTTC. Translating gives CASSYSIGQRGTQYF.

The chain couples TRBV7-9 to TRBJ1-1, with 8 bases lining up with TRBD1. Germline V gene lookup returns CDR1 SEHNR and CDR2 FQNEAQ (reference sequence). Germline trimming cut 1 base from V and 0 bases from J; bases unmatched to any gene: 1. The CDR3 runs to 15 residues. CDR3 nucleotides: TGTGCCAGCAGCTTAGGGACAGGGATGAACACTGAAGCTTTCTTT. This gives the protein CASSLGTGMNTEAFF.

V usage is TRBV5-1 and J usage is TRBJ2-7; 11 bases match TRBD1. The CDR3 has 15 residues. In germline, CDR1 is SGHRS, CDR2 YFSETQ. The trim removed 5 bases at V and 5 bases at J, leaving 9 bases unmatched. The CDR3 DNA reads TGCGCCAGCAGTACAGGGGACAGGGGGATAAACGAGCAGTACTTC. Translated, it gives CASSTGDRGINEQYF.

The CDR3, as DNA: TGTGCCAGCAGCGTAGTGGCTAGCGGGAGTGAGACCCAGTACTTC. It yields the protein CASSVVASGSETQYF. The chain employs TRBV9 and TRBJ2-5; 10 bases match TRBD2. There are 15 residues in the CDR3. V was pared by 0 bases and J by 5 bases, with 4 bases of the junction left unmatched. CDR1 and CDR2 (germline): SGDLS, YYNGEE.

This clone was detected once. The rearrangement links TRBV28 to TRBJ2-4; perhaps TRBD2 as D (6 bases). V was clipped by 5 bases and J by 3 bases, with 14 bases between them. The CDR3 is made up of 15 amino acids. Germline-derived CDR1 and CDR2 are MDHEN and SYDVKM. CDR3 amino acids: CASSRPGEDKNIQYF. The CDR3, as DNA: TGTGCCAGCAGTCGTCCGGGGGAAGACAAAAACATTCAGTACTTC.

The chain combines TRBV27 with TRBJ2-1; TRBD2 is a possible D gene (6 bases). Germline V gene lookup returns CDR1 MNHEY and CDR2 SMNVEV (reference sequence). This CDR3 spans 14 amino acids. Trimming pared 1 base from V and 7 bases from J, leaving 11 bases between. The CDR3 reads CASSLLGGHNEQFF. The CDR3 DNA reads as TGTGCCAGCAGTTTATTGGGAGGCCATAATGAGCAGTTCTTC.

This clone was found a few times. The CDR3 nucleotides read TGTGCCAGCAGCTTGCTCGGGGGTCTCGGGTCGAGGACCTCCTACGAGCAGTACTTC. Translated: CASSLLGGLGSRTSYEQYF. The chain is built from TRBV5-8 and TRBJ2-7; TRBD2 might be the D (6 bases). CDR3 length equals 19 residues. Germline loops: CDR1 SGHTS, CDR2 YDEGEE. V was cut by 1 base and J by 0 bases, with 23 bases left in between.

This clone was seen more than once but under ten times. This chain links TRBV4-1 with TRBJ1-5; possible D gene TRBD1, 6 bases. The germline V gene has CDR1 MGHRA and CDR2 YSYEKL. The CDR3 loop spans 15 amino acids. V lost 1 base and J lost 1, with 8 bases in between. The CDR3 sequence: CASSQAGGSNQPQHF. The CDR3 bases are TGCGCCAGCAGCCAAGCGGGGGGCAGCAATCAGCCCCAGCATTTT.

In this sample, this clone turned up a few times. This CDR3 reads CASSLSEGSSGNTIYF. CDR3 DNA sequence: TGTGCCAGCAGCTTATCGGAGGGAAGCTCTGGAAACACCATATATTTT. The chain is built from TRBV7-2 and TRBJ1-3, with unresolved D. Germline loops: CDR1 SGHTA, CDR2 FQGNSA. The CDR3 extends over 16 amino acids. V lost 2 bases and J lost 0, with 11 bases in between.

DNA of the CDR3: TGTGCCAGCAGCGTAGCCAGGGCAGCCAATTCACCCCTCCACTTT. Its protein is CASSVARAANSPLHF. The V and J genes are TRBV9 and TRBJ1-6; weak D call: TRBD1 (5 bases). Germline CDR1 reads SGDLS; CDR2 reads YYNGEE. V was pared by 0 bases and J by 7 bases, with 11 bases between. This CDR3 region has 15 residues.

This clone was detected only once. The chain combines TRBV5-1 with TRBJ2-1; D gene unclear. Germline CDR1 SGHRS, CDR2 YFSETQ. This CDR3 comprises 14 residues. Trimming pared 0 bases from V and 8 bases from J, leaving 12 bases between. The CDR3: CASSLGLVGDEQFF. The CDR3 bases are TGCGCCAGCAGCTTGGGTCTAGTCGGCGATGAGCAGTTCTTC.

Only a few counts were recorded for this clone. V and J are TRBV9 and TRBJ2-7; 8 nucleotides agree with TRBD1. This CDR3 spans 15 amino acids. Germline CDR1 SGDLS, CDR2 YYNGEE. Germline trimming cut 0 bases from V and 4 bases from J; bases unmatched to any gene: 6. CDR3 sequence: CASSVGQGKTYEQYF. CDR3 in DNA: TGTGCCAGCAGCGTAGGACAGGGGAAAACGTACGAGCAGTACTTC.

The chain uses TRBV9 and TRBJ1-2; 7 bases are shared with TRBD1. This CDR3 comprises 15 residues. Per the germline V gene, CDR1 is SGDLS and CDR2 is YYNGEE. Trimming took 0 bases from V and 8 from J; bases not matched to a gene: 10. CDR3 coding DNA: TGTGCCAGCAGCGTAGTGGGTTTTGGGACAGTAGGCTACACCTTC. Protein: CASSVVGFGTVGYTF.